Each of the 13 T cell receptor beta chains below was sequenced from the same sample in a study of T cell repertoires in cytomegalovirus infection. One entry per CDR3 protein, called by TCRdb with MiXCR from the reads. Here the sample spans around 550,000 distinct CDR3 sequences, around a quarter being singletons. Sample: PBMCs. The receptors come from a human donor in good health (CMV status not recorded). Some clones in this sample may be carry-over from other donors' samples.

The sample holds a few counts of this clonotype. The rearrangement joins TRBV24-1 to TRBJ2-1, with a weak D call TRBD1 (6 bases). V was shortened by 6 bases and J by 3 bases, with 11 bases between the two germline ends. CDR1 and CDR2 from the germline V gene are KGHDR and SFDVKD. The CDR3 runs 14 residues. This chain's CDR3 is CATSPQDSYNEQFF. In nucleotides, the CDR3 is TGTGCCACCAGTCCCCAGGACAGCTACAATGAGCAGTTCTTC.

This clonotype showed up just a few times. The CDR3 sequence: CASSRTGLAYEQYV. In DNA form, the CDR3 reads TGTGCCAGCTCGCGGACAGGGTTGGCTTACGAGCAGTACGTC. This chain uses TRBV7-8 with TRBJ2-7, with TRBD1 matching over 8 bases. CDR3 size: 14 residues. Trimming removed 8 bases from V and 4 bases from J; junction bases left unmatched: 10. CDR1 is SGHVS and CDR2 is FQNEAQ in the germline V gene.

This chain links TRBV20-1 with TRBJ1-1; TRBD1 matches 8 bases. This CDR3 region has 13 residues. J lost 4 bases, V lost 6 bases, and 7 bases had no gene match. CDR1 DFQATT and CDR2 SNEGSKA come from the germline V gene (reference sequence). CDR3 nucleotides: TGCAGTGCCAACACGGACAGGGCCACTGAAGCTTTCTTT. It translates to CSANTDRATEAFF.

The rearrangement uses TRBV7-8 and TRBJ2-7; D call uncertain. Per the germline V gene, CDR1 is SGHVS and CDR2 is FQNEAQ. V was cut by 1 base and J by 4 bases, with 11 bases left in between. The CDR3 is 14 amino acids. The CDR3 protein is CASSLGTPGYEQYF. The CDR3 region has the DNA TGTGCCAGCAGCTTAGGGACCCCCGGTTACGAGCAGTACTTC.

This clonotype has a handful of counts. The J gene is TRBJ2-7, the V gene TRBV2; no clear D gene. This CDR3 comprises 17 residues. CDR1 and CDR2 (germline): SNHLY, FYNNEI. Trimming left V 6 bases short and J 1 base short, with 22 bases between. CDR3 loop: CASSPQNGQIRSYEQYF. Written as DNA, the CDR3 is TGTGCCAGCAGCCCACAAAACGGGCAGATAAGATCCTACGAGCAGTACTTC.

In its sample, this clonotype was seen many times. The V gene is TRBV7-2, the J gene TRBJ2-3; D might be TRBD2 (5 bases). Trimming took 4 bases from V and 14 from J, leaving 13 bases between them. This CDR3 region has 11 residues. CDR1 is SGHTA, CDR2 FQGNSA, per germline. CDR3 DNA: TGTGCCAGCAGCTCGGACCCCGGGGTGTATTTT. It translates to CASSSDPGVYF.

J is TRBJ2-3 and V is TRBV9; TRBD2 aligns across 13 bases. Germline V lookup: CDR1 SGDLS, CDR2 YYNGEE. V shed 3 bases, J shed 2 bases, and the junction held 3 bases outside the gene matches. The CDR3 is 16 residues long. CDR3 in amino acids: CASSEGLAGFTDTQYF. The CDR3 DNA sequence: TGTGCCAGCAGCGAGGGACTAGCGGGGTTCACAGATACGCAGTATTTT.

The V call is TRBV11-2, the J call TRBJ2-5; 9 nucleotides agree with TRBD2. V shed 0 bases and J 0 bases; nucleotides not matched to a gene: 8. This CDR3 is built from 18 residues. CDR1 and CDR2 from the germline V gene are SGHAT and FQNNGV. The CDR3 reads CASSLDQRTSAYQETQYF. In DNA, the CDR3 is TGTGCCAGCAGCTTAGATCAGAGGACTAGCGCATACCAAGAGACCCAGTACTTC.

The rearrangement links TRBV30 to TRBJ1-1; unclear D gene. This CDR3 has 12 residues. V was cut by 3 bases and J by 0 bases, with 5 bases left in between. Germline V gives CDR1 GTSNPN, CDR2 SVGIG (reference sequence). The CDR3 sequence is CAWSGLNTEAFF. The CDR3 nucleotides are TGTGCCTGGAGCGGTTTGAACACTGAAGCTTTCTTT.

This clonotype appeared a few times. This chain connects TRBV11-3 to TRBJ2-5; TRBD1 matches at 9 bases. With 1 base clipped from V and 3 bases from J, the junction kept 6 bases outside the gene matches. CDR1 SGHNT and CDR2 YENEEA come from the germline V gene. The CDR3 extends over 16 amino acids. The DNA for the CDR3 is TGTGCCAGCAGCTTAGTACAGGGGGCGAGAGAAGAGACCCAGTACTTC. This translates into CASSLVQGAREETQYF. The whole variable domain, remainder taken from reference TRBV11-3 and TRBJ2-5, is EAGVVQSPRYKIIEKKQPVAFWCNPISGHNTLYWYLQNLGQGPELLIRYENEEAVDDSQLPKDRFSAERLKGVDSTLKIQPAELGDSAVYLCASSLVQGAREETQYFGPGTRLLVL.

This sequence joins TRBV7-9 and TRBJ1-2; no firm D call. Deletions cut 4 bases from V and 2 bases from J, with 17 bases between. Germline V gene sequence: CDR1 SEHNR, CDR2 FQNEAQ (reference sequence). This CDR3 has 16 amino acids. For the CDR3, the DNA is TGTGCCAGCAGCTCGGATGGAGGGTCCCAAAACTATGGCTACACCTTC. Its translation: CASSSDGGSQNYGYTF.

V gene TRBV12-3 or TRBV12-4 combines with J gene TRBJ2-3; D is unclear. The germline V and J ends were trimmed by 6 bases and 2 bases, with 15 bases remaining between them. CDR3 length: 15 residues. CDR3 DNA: TGTGCCAGCAGCCACCCCCCGACCCACACAGATACGCAGTATTTT. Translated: CASSHPPTHTDTQYF.

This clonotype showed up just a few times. The CDR3 spells CASSGQGYSPLHF. The CDR3 DNA reads TGTGCCAGCAGCGGGCAGGGTTATTCACCCCTCCACTTT. J is TRBJ1-6 and V is TRBV7-9, with D tentatively TRBD1 (5 bases). The CDR3 extends over 13 amino acids. Trimming removed 5 bases at V and 8 bases at J, with 10 bases between. In germline, CDR1 is SEHNR, CDR2 FQNEAQ (reference sequence).